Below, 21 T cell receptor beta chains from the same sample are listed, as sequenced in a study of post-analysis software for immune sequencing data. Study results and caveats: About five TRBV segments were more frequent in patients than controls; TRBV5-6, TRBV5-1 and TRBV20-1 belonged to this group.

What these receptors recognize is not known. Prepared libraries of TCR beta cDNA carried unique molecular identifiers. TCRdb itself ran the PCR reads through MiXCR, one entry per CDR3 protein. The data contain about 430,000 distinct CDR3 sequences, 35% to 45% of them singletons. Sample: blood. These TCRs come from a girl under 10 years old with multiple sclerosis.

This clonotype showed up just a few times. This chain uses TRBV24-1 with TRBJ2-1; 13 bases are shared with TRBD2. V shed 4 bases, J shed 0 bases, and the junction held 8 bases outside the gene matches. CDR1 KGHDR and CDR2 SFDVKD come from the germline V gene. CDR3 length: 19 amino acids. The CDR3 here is CATSDATSGRPISYNEQFF. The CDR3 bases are TGTGCCACCAGTGACGCGACTAGCGGGAGGCCAATCTCCTACAATGAGCAGTTCTTC.

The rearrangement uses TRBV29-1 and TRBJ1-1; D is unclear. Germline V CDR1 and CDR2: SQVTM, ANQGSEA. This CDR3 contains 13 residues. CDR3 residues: CSVAPMMNTEAFF. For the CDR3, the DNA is TGCAGTGTGGCCCCGATGATGAACACTGAAGCTTTCTTT.

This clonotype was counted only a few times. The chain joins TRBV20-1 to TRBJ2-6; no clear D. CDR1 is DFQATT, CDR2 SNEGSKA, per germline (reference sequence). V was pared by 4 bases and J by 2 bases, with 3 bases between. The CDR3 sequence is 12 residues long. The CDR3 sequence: CSATAGANVLTF. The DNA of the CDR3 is TGCAGTGCTACGGCTGGGGCCAACGTCCTGACTTTC.

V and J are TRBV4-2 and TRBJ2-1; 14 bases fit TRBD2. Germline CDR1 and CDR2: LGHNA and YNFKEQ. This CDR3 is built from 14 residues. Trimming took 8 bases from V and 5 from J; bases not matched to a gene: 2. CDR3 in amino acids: CASAGLAGDNEQFF. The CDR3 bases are TGTGCCAGCGCGGGACTAGCGGGAGACAATGAGCAGTTCTTC.

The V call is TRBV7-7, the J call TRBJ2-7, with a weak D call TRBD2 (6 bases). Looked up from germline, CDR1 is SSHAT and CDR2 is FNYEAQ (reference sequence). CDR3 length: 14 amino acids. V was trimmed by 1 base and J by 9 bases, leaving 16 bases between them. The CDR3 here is CASSLGGVDDGQYF. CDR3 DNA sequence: TGTGCCAGCAGCTTAGGGGGGGTGGATGATGGGCAGTACTTC.

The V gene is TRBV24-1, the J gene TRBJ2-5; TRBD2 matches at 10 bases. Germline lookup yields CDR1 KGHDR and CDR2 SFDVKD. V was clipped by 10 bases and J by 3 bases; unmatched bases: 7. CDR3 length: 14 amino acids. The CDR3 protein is CATEAGGVEETQYF. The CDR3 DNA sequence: TGTGCCACAGAAGCGGGAGGGGTGGAAGAGACCCAGTACTTC.

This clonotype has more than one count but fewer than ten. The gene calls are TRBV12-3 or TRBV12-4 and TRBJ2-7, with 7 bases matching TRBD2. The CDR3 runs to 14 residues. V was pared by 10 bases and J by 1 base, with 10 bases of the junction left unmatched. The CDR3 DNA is TGTGCCAACAGCCCTTGGGAGGGATCCTACGAGCAGTACTTC. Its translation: CANSPWEGSYEQYF.

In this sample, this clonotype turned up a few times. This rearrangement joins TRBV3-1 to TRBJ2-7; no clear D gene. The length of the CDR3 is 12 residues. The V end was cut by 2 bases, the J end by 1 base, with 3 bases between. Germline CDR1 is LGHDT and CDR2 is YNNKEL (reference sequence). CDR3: CASSQLSYEQYF. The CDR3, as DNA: TGTGCCAGCAGCCAACTTTCCTACGAGCAGTACTTC.

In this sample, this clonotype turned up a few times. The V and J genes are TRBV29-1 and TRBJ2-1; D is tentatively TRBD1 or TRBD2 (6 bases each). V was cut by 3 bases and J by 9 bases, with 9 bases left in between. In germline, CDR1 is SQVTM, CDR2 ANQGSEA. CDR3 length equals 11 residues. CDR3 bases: TGCAGCGTTGACCGGGGGCGTGAGCAGTTCTTC. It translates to CSVDRGREQFF.

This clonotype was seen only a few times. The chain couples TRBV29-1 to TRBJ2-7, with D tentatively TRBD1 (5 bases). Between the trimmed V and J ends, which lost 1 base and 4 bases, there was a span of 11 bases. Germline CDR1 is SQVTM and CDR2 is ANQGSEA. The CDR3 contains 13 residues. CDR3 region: CSVEGNRGYEQYF. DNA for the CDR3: TGCAGCGTTGAAGGTAATAGGGGTTACGAGCAGTACTTC.

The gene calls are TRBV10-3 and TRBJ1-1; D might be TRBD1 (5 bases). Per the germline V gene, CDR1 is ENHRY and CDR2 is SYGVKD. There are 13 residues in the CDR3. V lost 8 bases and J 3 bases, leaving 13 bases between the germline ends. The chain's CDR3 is CAIGGGPYTEAFF. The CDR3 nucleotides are TGTGCCATCGGGGGAGGACCCTACACTGAAGCTTTCTTT.

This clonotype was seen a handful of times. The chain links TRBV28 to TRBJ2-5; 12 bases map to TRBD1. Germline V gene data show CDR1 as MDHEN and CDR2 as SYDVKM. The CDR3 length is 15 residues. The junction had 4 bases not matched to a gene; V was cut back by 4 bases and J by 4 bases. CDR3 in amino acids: CASSSGTGGVETQYF. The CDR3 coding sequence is TGTGCCAGCAGTTCAGGGACAGGGGGCGTAGAGACCCAGTACTTC.

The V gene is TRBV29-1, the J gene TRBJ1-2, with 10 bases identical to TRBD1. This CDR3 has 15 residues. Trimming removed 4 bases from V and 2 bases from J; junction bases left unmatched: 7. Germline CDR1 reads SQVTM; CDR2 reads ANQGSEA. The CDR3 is CSVAGQGRINYGYTF. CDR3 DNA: TGCAGCGTTGCGGGACAGGGGAGGATCAACTATGGCTACACCTTC.

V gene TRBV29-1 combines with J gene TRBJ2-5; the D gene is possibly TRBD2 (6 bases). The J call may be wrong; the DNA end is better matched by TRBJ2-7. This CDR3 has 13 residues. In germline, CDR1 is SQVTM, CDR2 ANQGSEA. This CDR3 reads CSVGGGWTYEQYF. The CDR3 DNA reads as TGCAGCGTTGGGGGAGGTTGGACCTACGAGCAGTACTTC.

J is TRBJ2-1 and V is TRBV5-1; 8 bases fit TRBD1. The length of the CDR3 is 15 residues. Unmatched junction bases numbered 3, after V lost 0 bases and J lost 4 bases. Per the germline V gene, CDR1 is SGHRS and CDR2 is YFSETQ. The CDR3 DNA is TGCGCCAGCAGCTTGGACAGGGGGTGGTACAATGAGCAGTTCTTC. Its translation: CASSLDRGWYNEQFF.

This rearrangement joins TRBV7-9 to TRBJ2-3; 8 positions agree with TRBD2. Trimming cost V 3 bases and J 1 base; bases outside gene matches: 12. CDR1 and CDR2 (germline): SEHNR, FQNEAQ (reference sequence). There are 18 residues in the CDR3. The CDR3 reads CASSFLSAGESGTDTQYF. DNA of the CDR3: TGTGCCAGCAGCTTTCTATCAGCGGGAGAGTCGGGCACAGATACGCAGTATTTT.

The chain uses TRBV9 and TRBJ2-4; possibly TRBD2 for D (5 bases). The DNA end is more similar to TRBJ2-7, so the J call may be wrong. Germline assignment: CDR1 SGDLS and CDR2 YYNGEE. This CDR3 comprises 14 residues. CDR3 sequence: CASSVLELVSEQYF. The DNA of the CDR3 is TGTGCCAGCAGCGTCCTTGAACTAGTATCCGAGCAGTACTTC.

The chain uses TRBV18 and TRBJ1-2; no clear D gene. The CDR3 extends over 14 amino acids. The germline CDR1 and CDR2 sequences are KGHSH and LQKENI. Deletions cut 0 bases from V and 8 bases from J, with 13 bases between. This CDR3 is CASSPPGRSEGYTF. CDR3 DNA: TGTGCCAGCTCACCACCTGGCCGTTCGGAGGGCTACACCTTC.

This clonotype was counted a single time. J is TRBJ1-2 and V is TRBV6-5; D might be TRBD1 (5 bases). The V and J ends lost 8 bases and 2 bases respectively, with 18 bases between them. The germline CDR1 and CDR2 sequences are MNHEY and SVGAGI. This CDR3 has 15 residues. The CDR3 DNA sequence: TGTGCCAGCCGCAGCCTGGGGACTGGGAACTATGGCTACACCTTC. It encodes CASRSLGTGNYGYTF.

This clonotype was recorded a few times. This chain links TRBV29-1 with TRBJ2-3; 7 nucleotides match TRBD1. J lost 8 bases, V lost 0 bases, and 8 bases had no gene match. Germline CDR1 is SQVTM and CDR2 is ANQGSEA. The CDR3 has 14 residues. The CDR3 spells CSVEDLGHRGTQYF. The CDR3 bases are TGCAGCGTTGAAGATCTTGGCCACAGGGGTACGCAGTATTTT.

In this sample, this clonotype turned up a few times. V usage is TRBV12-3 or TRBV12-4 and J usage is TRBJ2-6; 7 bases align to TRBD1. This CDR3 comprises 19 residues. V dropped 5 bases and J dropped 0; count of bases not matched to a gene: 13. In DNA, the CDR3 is TGTGCCAGCAGTACAGCCTGGACAGGTGTCCCCTCTGGGGCCAACGTCCTGACTTTC. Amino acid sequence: CASSTAWTGVPSGANVLTF.